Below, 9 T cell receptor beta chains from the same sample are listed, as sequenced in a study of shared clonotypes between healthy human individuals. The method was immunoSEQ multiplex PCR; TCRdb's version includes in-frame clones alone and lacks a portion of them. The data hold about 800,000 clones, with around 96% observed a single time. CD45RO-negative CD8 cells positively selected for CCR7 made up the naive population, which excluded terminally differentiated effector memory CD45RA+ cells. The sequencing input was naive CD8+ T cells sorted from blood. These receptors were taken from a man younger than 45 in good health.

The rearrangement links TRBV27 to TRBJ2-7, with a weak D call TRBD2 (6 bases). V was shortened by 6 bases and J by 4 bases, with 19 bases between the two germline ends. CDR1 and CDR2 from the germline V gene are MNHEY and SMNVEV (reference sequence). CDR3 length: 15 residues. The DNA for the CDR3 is TGTGCCAGCAGCCAAGCGCGGGACTTTAAATACGAGCAGTACTTC. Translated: CASSQARDFKYEQYF.

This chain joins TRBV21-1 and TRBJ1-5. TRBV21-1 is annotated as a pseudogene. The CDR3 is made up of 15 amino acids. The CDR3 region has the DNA TGTGCCAGCAGCAAAAATGCTTATAGCAATCAGCCCCAGCATTTT. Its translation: CASSKNAYSNQPQHF.

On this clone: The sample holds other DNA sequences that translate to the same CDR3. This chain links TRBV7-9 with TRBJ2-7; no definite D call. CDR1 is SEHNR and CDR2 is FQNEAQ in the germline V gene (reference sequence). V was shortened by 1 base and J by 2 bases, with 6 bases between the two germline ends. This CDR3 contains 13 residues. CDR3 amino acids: CASSLDSTYEQYF. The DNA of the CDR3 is TGTGCCAGCAGCTTAGATTCAACCTACGAGCAGTACTTC.

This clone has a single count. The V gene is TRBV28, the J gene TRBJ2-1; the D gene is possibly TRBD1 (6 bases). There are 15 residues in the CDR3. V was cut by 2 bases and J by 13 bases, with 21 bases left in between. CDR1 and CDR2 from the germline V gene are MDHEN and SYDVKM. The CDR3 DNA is TGTGCCAGCAGTTTACGAGAGGGACAAGGAAGTCCCCAGTTCTTC. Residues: CASSLREGQGSPQFF. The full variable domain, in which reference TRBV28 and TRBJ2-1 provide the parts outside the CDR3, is DVKVTQSSRYLVKRTGEKVFLECVQDMDHENMFWYRQDPGLGLRLIYFSYDVKMKEKGDIPEGYSVSREKKERFSLILESASTNQTSMYLCASSLREGQGSPQFFGPGTRLTVL.

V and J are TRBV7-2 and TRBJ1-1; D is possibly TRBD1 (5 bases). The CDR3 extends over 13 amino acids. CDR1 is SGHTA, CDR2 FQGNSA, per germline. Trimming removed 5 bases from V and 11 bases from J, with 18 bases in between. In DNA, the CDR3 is TGTGCCAGCAGCCCCCCAGGAGGGACGCGGGCTTTCTTT. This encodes CASSPPGGTRAFF. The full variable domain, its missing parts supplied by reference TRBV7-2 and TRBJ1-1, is GAGVSQSPSNKVTEKGKDVELRCDPISGHTALYWYRQSLGQGLEFLIYFQGNSAPDKSGLPSDRFSAERTGGSVSTLTIQRTQQEDSAVYLCASSPPGGTRAFFGQGTRLTVV.

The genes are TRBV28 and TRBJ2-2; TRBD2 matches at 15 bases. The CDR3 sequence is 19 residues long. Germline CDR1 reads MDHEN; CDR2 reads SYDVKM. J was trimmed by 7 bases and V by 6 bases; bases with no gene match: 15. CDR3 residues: CASSWVAGLAGGGGGELFF. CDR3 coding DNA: TGTGCCAGCAGCTGGGTAGCGGGACTAGCGGGAGGAGGAGGCGGGGAGCTGTTTTTT.

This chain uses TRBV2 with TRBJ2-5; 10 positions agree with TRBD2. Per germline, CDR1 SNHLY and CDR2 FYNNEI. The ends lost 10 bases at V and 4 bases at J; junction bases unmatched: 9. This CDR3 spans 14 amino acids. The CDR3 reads CATWTSGGVETQYF. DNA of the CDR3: TGTGCCACCTGGACTAGCGGAGGGGTAGAGACCCAGTACTTC.

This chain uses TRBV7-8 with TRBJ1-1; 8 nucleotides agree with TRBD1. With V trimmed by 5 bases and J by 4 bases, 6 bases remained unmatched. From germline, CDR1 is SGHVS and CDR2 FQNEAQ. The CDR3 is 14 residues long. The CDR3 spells CASSTRGRTTEAFF. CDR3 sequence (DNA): TGTGCCAGCAGCACCAGGGGGCGTACCACTGAAGCTTTCTTT.

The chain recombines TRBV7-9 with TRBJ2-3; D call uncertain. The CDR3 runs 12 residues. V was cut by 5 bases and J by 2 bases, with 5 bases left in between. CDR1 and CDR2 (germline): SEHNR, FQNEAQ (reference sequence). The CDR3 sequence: CASSENTDTQYF. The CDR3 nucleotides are TGTGCCAGCAGCGAAAACACAGATACGCAGTATTTT.